This T cell receptor (beta chain) was captured by sequencing in a study of regulatory T cells in long-lasting Graves disease. Indicated time point: persistent/refractory GD, antithyroid drugs over 5 years with positive TRAb. Extracted PBMC RNA gave rise to the TCR library. General observations from the study: Newly diagnosed patients had higher TCR diversity than persistent Graves' patients did.

This clonotype occurred a few times. The antigen is not known. This CDR3 has 13 residues. Trimming shortened V by 5 bases and J by 5 bases, and 11 bases separated the two germline ends. iRepertoire HTBI primers and Arm-PCR of CDR3 regions built TCR beta libraries. From the multiplex PCR reads, TCRdb called clonotypes with MiXCR, one entry per CDR3 protein. The data hold about 660,000 distinct CDR3 sequences, with about 32% observed a single time. The receptor was derived from a female donor with Graves disease. Sequenced material: peripheral blood mononuclear cells (PBMCs), taken when the disease was refractory, from a patient treated with antithyroid drugs. The rearrangement joins TRBV12-3 or TRBV12-4 to TRBJ2-3; D is unresolved. The chain's CDR3 is CASSTWEGDTQYF. The CDR3 DNA follows: TGTGCCAGCAGTACCTGGGAAGGAGATACGCAGTATTTT.